This TCR beta chain was profiled in a study of blood T cells in healthy people across ages. Study results and caveats: Reliance upon unsorted PBMCs precluded definitive naive versus antigen-experienced comparison. Per-million-T-cell TCR beta diversity fell roughly linearly with age. A strong correlation between TCR beta diversity and naive T cell percentage was seen.

The second PCR ran roughly 6 to 11 cycles with a sample-barcoded 5' primer and J-beta primers. TCRdb reprocessed the 5' RACE reads with MiXCR, giving one entry per CDR3 protein. The sample has about 830,000 distinct CDR3 sequences, about 59% seen once. Germline CDR1 and CDR2: MDHEN and SYDVKM. The CDR3 is made up of 15 amino acids. Trimming shortened V by 6 bases and J by 0 bases, and 14 bases separated the two germline ends. Details on this clonotype: Its target is unknown.

The V gene is TRBV28, the J gene TRBJ2-5; D gene unclear. This TCR came from a man aged 25 to 40 in good health. The sequencing input was blood. In DNA, the CDR3 is TGTGCCAGCAGCCCCCCGTTTGGCGACCAAGAGACCCAGTACTTC. Protein: CASSPPFGDQETQYF.